This TCR beta chain was found in a study of blood T cell repertoires in COVID-19. Study-level background: Samples representing acute and convalescent COVID-19 were sourced from the United States, Italy and Spain. T cells, B-cell-depleted T cells, or PBMCs supplied cDNA or gDNA.

Per the germline V gene, CDR1 is SGDLS and CDR2 is YYNGEE. This CDR3 region has 16 residues. Between the trimmed V and J ends, which lost 0 bases and 6 bases, there was a span of 19 bases. Authors' processing steps: Cell counts per sample came from amplifying reference gene primers. Some clones are missing from TCRdb's copy, which holds only in-frame ones; the method was immunoSEQ multiplex PCR. The V and J calls and clone size are taken from that table; D and trimming were inferred from the DNA. The sample lists about 86,000 clones; 70% to 85% were seen once. This clone was detected only once. The sequencing input was peripheral blood. The TCR originated in a man aged 65 to 79 with acute or convalescent COVID-19. This chain connects TRBV9 to TRBJ2-7, with a possible D match to TRBD1 (6 bases). The CDR3 here is CASSVGIGQKGSEQYF. CDR3 in DNA: TGTGCCAGCAGCGTAGGAATCGGACAGAAGGGCAGCGAGCAGTACTTC.